This TCR beta chain appears in the sequencing data of a study of blood T cell repertoires in COVID-19. Clones were read by immunoSEQ multiplex PCR, and TCRdb kept only the in-frame ones, dropping some. The sample lists roughly 350,000 clones; 88% were seen once. V lost 5 bases, J lost 0 bases, and 3 bases stayed unmatched. Germline V CDR1 and CDR2: KGHDR, SFDVKD. The CDR3 runs 16 residues. This receptor was taken from a woman aged 70 to 79 with COVID-19, enrolled during active disease. The sample taken for sequencing was peripheral blood. The chain links TRBV24-1 to TRBJ1-6, with 7 bases matching TRBD1. This chain's CDR3 is CATSVRGSSYNSPLHF. For the CDR3, the DNA is TGTGCCACCAGTGTCAGGGGGAGCTCCTATAATTCACCCCTCCACTTT.